Sequencing of this TCR beta chain was carried out in a study of Graves' ophthalmopathy and Graves' hyperthyroidism. Study-wide findings and caveats: The majority of expanded thyroid clonotypes above 0.001 frequency also occurred in blood.

Trimming took off 5 bases at V and 1 base at J, with 18 bases between the two ends. The CDR3 runs 16 residues. Germline CDR1 reads SGHRS; CDR2 reads YFSETQ. The sample holds many counts of this clonotype. Its antigen remains unknown. RNA transcripts yielded amplified TCR beta CDR3 regions. RT-PCR was first run with HTBI primers, then multiplex PCR in a second round. A single record per CDR3 protein comes from TCRdb applying MiXCR to the multiplex PCR reads. The sample has over a million distinct CDR3 sequences, 35% to 40% seen once. Hyperthyroidism patients had new diagnoses, durations under 2 months, and ages of 18 to 65.

The sequenced sample was peripheral blood or thyroid tissue (not recorded which). The chain is built from TRBV5-1 and TRBJ1-2; maybe TRBD1 (6 bases). This clonotype was obtained from an adult man with Graves' hyperthyroidism. The CDR3 protein is CASRPPGQTDNYGYTF. As DNA, the CDR3 is TGCGCCAGCAGACCCCCCGGACAGACGGATAACTATGGCTACACCTTC.